The present TCR beta chain was sequenced within a study of cytomegalovirus exposure and HLA in healthy donors. On this clone: Its antigen is as yet unknown.

The PCR had 60 Vbeta and 13 Jbeta primers. Method: immunoSEQ multiplex PCR; TCRdb's copy keeps in-frame clones and lacks some. This sample has over 120,000 clones; approximately 70% occur once, and the top ten carry about 2.2%. The germline CDR1 and CDR2 sequences are MNHNS and SASEGT. The length of the CDR3 is 13 residues. V was pared by 11 bases and J by 5 bases, with 18 bases between. Study observations and caveats: Earlier analysis looked at TCR beta V segments, and most were productive about 87% or about 30% of the time. A further, later analysis showed that HLA-associated TCR beta chains (compared with equally common others) were more clonally expanded. Cytomegalovirus status, reportedly, was diagnosed with high specificity and sensitivity by the classifier.

The receptor's source is a woman aged 55-75 years in good health and CMV-seropositive. Sequencing was performed on PBMCs. The genes are TRBV6-1 and TRBJ1-1; D is ambiguous. Here the CDR3 reads CALLSTGRTEAFF. The CDR3 bases are TGTGCCCTTCTTTCAACGGGAAGGACTGAAGCTTTCTTT.